Shown below are 16 T cell receptor beta chains from a single sample sequenced in a study of low-dose radiotherapy and immunotherapy resistance in tumors. Time point given: after trial treatment. Treatment here: LDRT plus nivolumab, ipilimumab, low-dose cyclophosphamide and aspirin (RACIN trial). Primers used for first-strand cDNA, a TRAV- and TRBV-specific set, covered both alpha and beta chains. The authors amplified TCRs for 20 to 25 PCR cycles with a constant-region primer and a V-primer adapter. TCRdb reprocessed the reads via MiXCR and lists one record per CDR3 protein. The sample shows roughly 100,000 distinct CDR3 sequences, 20% of them seen only once. The sequences come from PBMCs, collected after low-dose radiotherapy plus immunotherapy. These receptors originate from a male donor with prostate cancer.

This clonotype was seen many times. V usage is TRBV6-5 and J usage is TRBJ2-3; either TRBD1 or TRBD2 may supply D (6 bases each). Germline V gene lookup returns CDR1 MNHEY and CDR2 SVGAGI. The CDR3 extends over 13 amino acids. Between the trimmed V and J ends, which lost 8 bases and 0 bases, there was a span of 9 bases. CDR3 sequence reads: CASGGPSTDTQYF. CDR3 nucleotides: TGTGCCAGCGGGGGGCCAAGCACAGATACGCAGTATTTT.

Many counts were recorded for this clonotype. V is TRBV19 and J is TRBJ2-1; the D gene could be TRBD1 or TRBD2 (7 bases each). Germline V lookup: CDR1 LNHDA, CDR2 SQIVND (reference sequence). V dropped 3 bases and J dropped 1 base, with 13 bases sitting between them. This CDR3 contains 16 residues. Written as DNA, the CDR3 is TGTGCCAGTAGTATTCAGGGGGGGGGGTCCTACAATGAGCAGTTCTTC. Its protein is CASSIQGGGSYNEQFF.

This clonotype was picked up many times. This chain connects TRBV18 to TRBJ1-1; 10 bases line up with TRBD1. The germline CDR1 and CDR2 sequences are KGHSH and LQKENI. The V gene end was trimmed by 6 bases and the J gene end by 6 bases; junction bases not matched to a gene: 4. The CDR3 is made up of 13 amino acids. The CDR3 loop reads CASSPGQGAEAFF. The CDR3 DNA reads TGTGCCAGCTCGCCCGGACAGGGGGCTGAAGCTTTCTTT. Full variable domain (rest looked up from reference TRBV18 and TRBJ1-1): NAGVMQNPRHLVRRRGQEARLRCSPMKGHSHVYWYRQLPEEGLKFMVYLQKENIIDESGMPKERFSAEFPKEGPSILRIQQVVRGDSAAYFCASSPGQGAEAFFGQGTRLTVV.

The chain has TRBV2 and TRBJ2-4; the match to TRBD2 covers 13 bases. Germline-derived CDR1 and CDR2 are SNHLY and FYNNEI. The CDR3 runs 17 residues. V lost 6 bases, J lost 9 bases, and 14 bases stayed unmatched. For the CDR3, the DNA is TGTGCCAGCAGGAATCAGTTACTAGCGGGGGGGTCGGCCATTCAGTACTTC. This codes for CASRNQLLAGGSAIQYF. Using reference TRBV2 and TRBJ2-4 for the parts outside the CDR3, the full variable domain is EPEVTQTPSHQVTQMGQEVILRCVPISNHLYFYWYRQILGQKVEFLVSFYNNEISEKSEIFDDQFSVERPDGSNFTLKIRSTKLEDSAMYFCASRNQLLAGGSAIQYFGAGTRLSVL.

On this clonotype: Given a far larger clone just one base away, this is likely a sequencing read error. The chain carries TRBV7-3 and TRBJ2-2; 11 bases map to TRBD2. Looked up from germline, CDR1 is SGHTA and CDR2 is FQGTGA. The CDR3 loop spans 17 amino acids. Trimming cost V 5 bases and J 6 bases; bases outside gene matches: 11. The CDR3 loop is CASSPGSGGVKPGELFF. CDR3 bases: TGTGCCAGCAGCCCCGGTAGCGGGGGGGTCAAGCCCGGGGAGCTGTTTTTT.

At least ten counts were recorded for this clonotype. This chain connects TRBV5-1 to TRBJ2-1; D possibly matches TRBD1 or TRBD2 (5 bases each). With 2 bases removed from V and 0 bases from J, the gap between germline ends came to 12 bases. Germline V CDR1 and CDR2: SGHRS, YFSETQ. This CDR3 spans 16 amino acids. CDR3 coding DNA: TGCGCCAGCAGCTTCAGGGACCCCCGCTCCTACAATGAGCAGTTCTTC. Amino acid sequence: CASSFRDPRSYNEQFF.

This clonotype appeared a few times. J is TRBJ1-3 and V is TRBV4-1; the D is unclear. CDR3 size: 15 residues. Between the trimmed V and J ends, which lost 1 base and 3 bases, there was a span of 10 bases. In germline, CDR1 is MGHRA, CDR2 YSYEKL. Here the CDR3 DNA reads TGCGCCAGCAGCCAAGTGGTTAGGGATGGAAACACCATATATTTT. Translation gives CASSQVVRDGNTIYF.

At least ten counts were recorded for this clonotype. The chain joins TRBV11-1 to TRBJ2-7; TRBD1 agrees at 8 bases. Per germline, CDR1 SGHAT and CDR2 FQDESV (reference sequence). The CDR3 is made up of 13 amino acids. V trimming: 3 bases; J trimming: 3 bases; junction bases outside the gene matches: 1. The CDR3 DNA reads TGTGCCAGCAGCTTCGGGACAGGCTACGAGCAGTACTTC. As protein: CASSFGTGYEQYF.

In its sample, this clonotype was seen many times. This chain connects TRBV20-1 to TRBJ2-1; D could derive from TRBD1 or TRBD2 (5 bases each). Germline CDR1 is DFQATT and CDR2 is SNEGSKA (reference sequence). The CDR3 sequence is 15 residues long. Trimming cost V 3 bases and J 2 bases, with 14 bases left between them. This chain's CDR3 is CSARFSGDPYNEQFF. The CDR3 coding sequence is TGCAGTGCTAGGTTTAGTGGGGACCCCTACAATGAGCAGTTCTTC.

With respect to this clonotype: Because the CDR3's place on the DNA is in doubt, the DNA is left out and the CDR3 is given as listed by TCRdb. The CDR3 reads CASSPGQGFEKLFFF. The chain couples TRBV7-9 to TRBJ1-4; the table calls TRBD1, which could not be checked here. Germline V CDR1 and CDR2: SEHNR, FQNEAQ (reference sequence). Inclusive of both ends, the CDR3 amounts to 15 amino acids.

This clonotype was seen at least ten times. The rearrangement joins TRBV7-6 to TRBJ2-1; D unresolved. The CDR3 spans 13 residues. Looked up from germline, CDR1 is SGHVS and CDR2 is FNYEAQ. V lost 6 bases to trimming and J lost 4 bases, with 10 bases between them. CDR3 amino acids: CASRPDGYNEQFF. The CDR3 DNA sequence: TGTGCCAGCAGGCCGGACGGGTACAATGAGCAGTTCTTC. Based on the CDR3 plus reference TRBV7-6 and TRBJ2-1, the full variable domain is GAGVSQSPRYKVTKRGQDVALRCDPISGHVSLYWYRQALGQGPEFLTYFNYEAQQDKSGLPNDRFSAERPEGSISTLTIQRTEQRDSAMYRCASRPDGYNEQFFGPGTRLTVL.

Many counts were recorded for this clonotype. The chain couples TRBV15 to TRBJ2-2; unclear D gene. Trimming removed 0 bases from V and 3 bases from J, with 2 bases in between. The germline V gene has CDR1 LNHNV and CDR2 YYDKDF (reference sequence). The CDR3 is 13 residues long. The CDR3 region has the DNA TGTGCCACCAGCAGAGATCACACCGGGGAGCTGTTTTTT. Residues: CATSRDHTGELFF. Together with reference TRBV15 and TRBJ2-2, the CDR3 gives the full variable domain: DAMVIQNPRYQVTQFGKPVTLSCSQTLNHNVMYWYQQKSSQAPKLLFHYYDKDFNNEADTPDNFQSRRPNTSFCFLDIRSPGLGDTAMYLCATSRDHTGELFFGEGSRLTVL.

The chain couples TRBV28 to TRBJ2-7; 9 nucleotides align to TRBD2. V shed 2 bases and J 7 bases; nucleotides not matched to a gene: 9. CDR3 length: 15 amino acids. Per the germline V gene, CDR1 is MDHEN and CDR2 is SYDVKM. The CDR3 DNA reads TGTGCCAGCAGTTTAAGGGGACTAGCTCGTAAAGAGCAGTACTTC. This gives the protein CASSLRGLARKEQYF.

Note on this clonotype: A far more abundant clone sits one base away, making this likely a read error. This chain connects TRBV11-3 to TRBJ2-7; 8 bases fit TRBD1. CDR1 and CDR2 from the germline V gene are SGHNT and YENEEA. Trimming cost V 5 bases and J 7 bases; bases outside gene matches: 13. The CDR3 extends over 15 amino acids. The CDR3, as DNA: TGTGCCAGCAGCCCGCAGGACAGGGCGGCCAATGAGCAGTACTTC. The encoded protein is CASSPQDRAANEQYF.

This clonotype occurred many times. J is TRBJ2-2 and V is TRBV14; 7 nucleotides agree with TRBD1. The CDR3 extends over 16 amino acids. Germline loops: CDR1 SGHDN, CDR2 FVKESK. The trim removed 4 bases at V and 3 bases at J, leaving 8 bases unmatched. Written as DNA, the CDR3 is TGTGCCAGCAGCCCACAGGGGAAGGGGTACACCGGGGAGCTGTTTTTT. This codes for CASSPQGKGYTGELFF.

V is TRBV12-3 or TRBV12-4 and J is TRBJ2-7, with D uncertain. The CDR3 covers 15 residues. The V end was cut by 4 bases, the J end by 3 bases, with 16 bases between. CDR3 region: CASSYRMEFGYEQYF. The CDR3 DNA follows: TGTGCCAGCAGTTACCGGATGGAGTTCGGCTACGAGCAGTACTTC.